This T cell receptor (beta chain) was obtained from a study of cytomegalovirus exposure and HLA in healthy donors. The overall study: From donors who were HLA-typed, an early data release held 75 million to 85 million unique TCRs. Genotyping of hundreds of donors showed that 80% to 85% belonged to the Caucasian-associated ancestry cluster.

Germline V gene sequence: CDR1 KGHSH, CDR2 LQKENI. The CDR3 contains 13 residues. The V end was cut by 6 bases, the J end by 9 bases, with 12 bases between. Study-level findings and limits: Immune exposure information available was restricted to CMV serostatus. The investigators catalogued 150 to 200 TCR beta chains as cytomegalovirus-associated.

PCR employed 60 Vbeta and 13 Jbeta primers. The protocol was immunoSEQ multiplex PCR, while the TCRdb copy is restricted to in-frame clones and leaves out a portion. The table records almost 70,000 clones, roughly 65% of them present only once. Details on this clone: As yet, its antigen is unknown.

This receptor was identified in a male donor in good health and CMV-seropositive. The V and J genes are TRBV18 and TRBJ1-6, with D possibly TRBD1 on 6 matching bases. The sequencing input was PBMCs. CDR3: CASSPGATSPLHF. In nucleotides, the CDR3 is TGTGCCAGCTCGCCAGGGGCGACTTCACCCCTCCACTTT. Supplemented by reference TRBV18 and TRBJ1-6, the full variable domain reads NAGVMQNPRHLVRRRGQEARLRCSPMKGHSHVYWYRQLPEEGLKFMVYLQKENIIDESGMPKERFSAEFPKEGPSILRIQQVVRGDSAAYFCASSPGATSPLHFGNGTRLTVT.